This T cell receptor beta chain is drawn from a study of T cell repertoires in cytomegalovirus infection. Across the study: Public TCR beta signatures marked donors with CMV infection and the matching HLA.

Study-level results: Carriers of CMV and the relevant HLA type were discriminated by public TCR beta frequency. Clonotypes of TCR beta that were HLA-C-restricted and CMV-specific dominated the ex vivo response.

The J segment lost 0 bases and the V segment lost 0 bases, leaving 8 bases of the junction unmatched. Per germline, CDR1 LGHNA and CDR2 YSLEER. The CDR3 is 17 residues long. A single record per CDR3 protein comes from TCRdb applying MiXCR to the reads. The table includes about 250,000 distinct CDR3 sequences, about 18% detected once. As regards this clonotype: No antigen is known for it.

The sample comprised CD8+ T cells from PBMCs. This TCR derives from a human donor in good health (CMV status not recorded). Some clones in this sample may be carry-over from other donors' samples. The chain is built from TRBV4-3 and TRBJ2-7; 7 bases align to TRBD1. DNA for the CDR3: TGCGCCAGCAGCCAAGAGTGGAACAGGGGCCTCTCCTACGAGCAGTACTTC. It translates to CASSQEWNRGLSYEQYF.